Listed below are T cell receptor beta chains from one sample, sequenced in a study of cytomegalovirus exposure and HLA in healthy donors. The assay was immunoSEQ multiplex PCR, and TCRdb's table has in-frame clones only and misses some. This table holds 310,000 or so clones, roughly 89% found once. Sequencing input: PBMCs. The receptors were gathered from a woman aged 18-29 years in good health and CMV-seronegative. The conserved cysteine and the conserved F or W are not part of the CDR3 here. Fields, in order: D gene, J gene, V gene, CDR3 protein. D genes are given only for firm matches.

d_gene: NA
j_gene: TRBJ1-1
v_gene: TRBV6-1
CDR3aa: ASTFQGNEAF

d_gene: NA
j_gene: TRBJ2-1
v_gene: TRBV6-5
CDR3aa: ASSYSGGRRNEQF

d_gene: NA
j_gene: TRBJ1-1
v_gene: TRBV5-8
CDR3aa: ARPNSGHTEAF

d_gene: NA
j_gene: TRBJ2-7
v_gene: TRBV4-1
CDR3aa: ASSQMGGGPYEQY

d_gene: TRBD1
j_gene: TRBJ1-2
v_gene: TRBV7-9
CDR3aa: ASSPDRGASYGYT

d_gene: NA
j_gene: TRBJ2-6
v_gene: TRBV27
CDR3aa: ASSSPTGANVLT

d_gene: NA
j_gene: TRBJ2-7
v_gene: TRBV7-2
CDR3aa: ASSLENRIYEQY

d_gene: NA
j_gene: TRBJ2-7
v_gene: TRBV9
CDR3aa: ASSVEPRVYEQY

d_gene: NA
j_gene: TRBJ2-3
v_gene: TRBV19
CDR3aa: ASSISPIARDTQY

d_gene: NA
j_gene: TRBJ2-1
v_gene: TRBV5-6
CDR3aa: ASSSDGRLPYNEQF

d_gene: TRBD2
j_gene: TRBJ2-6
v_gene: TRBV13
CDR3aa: ASSYSTGGGHRESGANVLT

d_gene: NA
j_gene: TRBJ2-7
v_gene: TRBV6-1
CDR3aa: ASSLSISYEQY

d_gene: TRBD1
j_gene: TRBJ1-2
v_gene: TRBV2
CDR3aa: ASSGIEGANYGYT

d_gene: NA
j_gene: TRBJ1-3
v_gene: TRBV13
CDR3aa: ASSTGTPEVPGNTIY

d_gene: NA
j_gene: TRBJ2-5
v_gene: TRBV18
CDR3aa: ASSPPGETQY

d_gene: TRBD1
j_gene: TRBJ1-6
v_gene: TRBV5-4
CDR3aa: ASSLGQGDNSPLH

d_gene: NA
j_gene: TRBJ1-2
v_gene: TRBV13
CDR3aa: ASSLYPTANYGYT

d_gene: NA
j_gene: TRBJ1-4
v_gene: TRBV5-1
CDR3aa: ASSLDGGVVEKLF

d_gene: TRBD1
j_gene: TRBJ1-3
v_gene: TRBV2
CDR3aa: ASSRDRAGNTIY

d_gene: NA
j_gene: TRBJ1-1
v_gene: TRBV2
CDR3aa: ASSEIYTRAF

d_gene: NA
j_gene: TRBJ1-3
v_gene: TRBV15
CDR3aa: ATSRDEQVSGNTIY

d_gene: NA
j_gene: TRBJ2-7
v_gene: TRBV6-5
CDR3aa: ASSYSNRVNYEQY

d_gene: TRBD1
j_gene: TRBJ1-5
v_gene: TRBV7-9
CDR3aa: ASSFFRGQGDQPQH

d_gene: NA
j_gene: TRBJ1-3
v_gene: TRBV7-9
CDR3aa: SSSLWEPEGGNTIY

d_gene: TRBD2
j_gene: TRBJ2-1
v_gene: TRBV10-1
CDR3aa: ASSSGGASYNEQF

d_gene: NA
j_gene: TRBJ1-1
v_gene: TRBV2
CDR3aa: ASRDSMNTEAF

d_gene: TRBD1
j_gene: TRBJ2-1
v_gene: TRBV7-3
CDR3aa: ASSLPGDRGLNEQF

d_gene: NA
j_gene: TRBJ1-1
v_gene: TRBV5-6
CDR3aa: ASSSIPGTEAF

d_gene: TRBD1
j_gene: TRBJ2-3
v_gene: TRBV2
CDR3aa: ASIGTGWDTQY

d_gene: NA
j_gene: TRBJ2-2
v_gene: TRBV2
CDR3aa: ASSVPSGGSPPGELF

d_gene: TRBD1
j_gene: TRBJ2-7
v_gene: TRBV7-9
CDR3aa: ASSRDRSYEQY

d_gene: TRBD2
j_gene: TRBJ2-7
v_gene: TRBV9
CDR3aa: ASQGTSYEQY

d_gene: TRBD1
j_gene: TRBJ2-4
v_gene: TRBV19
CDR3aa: ASSVRRDRQNIQY

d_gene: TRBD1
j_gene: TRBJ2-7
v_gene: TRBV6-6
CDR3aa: ASTPRSQGKNEQY

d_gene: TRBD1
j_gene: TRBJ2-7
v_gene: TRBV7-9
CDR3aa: ASSLVRQGLYEQY

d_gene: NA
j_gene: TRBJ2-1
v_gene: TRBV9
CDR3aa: ASSVEGYNEQF

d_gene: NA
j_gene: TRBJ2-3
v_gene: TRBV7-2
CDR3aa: ASSLWTTDTQY

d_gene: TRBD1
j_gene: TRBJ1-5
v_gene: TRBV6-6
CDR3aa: ASSLTGNQPQH

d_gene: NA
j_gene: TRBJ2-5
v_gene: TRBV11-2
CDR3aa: ASSWEYGSSPDGETQY

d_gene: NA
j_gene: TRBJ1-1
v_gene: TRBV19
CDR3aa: AVSARQNTEAF

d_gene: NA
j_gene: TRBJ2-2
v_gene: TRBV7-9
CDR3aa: ASSSRDTLTGELF

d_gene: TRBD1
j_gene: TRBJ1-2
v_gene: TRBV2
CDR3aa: ASSDLGTGGEGYT

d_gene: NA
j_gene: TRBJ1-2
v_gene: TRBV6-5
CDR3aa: ASGSGQTGGGYT

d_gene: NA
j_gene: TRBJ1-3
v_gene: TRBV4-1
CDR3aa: ASSQRAWLGLGNTIY

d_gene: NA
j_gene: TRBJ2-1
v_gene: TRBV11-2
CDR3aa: ASSFSQGRDNEQF